The entry below describes one T cell receptor beta chain. This sample is part of a study of shared clonotypes between healthy human individuals. Assay: immunoSEQ multiplex PCR; the TCRdb copy retains only in-frame clones and omits some. The sample carries millions of clones, roughly 94% recorded once. Source material: naive CD4+ T cells sorted from blood. Documented subset: CD45RA+ positively selected. The origin of this receptor is a man younger than 30 in good health.

CDR3 sequence reads: CASSVGQKNTGELFF. The CDR3, as DNA: TGCGCCAGCAGCGTCGGACAGAAGAACACCGGGGAGCTGTTTTTT. The chain employs TRBV5-1 and TRBJ2-2, with TRBD1 as a possible D gene (6 bases). Germline V gene sequence: CDR1 SGHRS, CDR2 YFSETQ. Trimming pared 4 bases from V and 1 base from J, leaving 11 bases between. There are 15 residues in the CDR3.